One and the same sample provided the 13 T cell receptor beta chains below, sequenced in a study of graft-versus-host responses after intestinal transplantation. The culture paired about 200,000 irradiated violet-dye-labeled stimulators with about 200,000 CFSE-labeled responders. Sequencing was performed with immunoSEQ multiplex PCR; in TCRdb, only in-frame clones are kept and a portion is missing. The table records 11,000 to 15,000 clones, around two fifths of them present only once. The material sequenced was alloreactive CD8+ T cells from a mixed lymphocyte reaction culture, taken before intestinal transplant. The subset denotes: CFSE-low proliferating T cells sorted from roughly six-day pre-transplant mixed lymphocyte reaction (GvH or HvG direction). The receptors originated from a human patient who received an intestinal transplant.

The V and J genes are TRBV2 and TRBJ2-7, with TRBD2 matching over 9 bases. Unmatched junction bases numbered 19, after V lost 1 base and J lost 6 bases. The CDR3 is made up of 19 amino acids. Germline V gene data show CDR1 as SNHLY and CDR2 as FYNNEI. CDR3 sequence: CASSEGGTSIPPSIGEQYF. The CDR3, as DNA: TGTGCCAGCAGTGAAGGGGGGACTAGCATACCCCCTTCCATCGGCGAGCAGTACTTC. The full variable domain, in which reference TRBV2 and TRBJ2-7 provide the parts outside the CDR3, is EPEVTQTPSHQVTQMGQEVILRCVPISNHLYFYWYRQILGQKVEFLVSFYNNEISEKSEIFDDQFSVERPDGSNFTLKIRSTKLEDSAMYFCASSEGGTSIPPSIGEQYFGPGTRLTVT.

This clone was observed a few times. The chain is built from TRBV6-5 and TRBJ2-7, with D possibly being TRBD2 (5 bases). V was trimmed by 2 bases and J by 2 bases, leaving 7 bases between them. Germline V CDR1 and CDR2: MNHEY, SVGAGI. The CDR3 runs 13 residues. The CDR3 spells CASSYGRTYEQYF. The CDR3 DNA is TGTGCCAGCAGTTACGGGAGAACCTACGAGCAGTACTTC.

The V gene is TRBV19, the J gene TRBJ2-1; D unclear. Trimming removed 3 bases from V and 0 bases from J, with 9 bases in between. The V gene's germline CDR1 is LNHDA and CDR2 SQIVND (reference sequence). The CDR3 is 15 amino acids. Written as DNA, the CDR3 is TGTGCCAGTAGTATCGGCTGGAGCTCCTACAATGAGCAGTTCTTC. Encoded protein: CASSIGWSSYNEQFF.

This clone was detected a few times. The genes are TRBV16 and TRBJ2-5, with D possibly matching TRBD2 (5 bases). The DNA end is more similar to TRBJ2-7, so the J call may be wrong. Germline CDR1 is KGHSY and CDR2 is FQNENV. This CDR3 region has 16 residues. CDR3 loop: CASSQSIALSSYEQYF. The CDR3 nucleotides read TGTGCCAGCAGCCAATCGATAGCGCTTAGCTCCTACGAGCAGTACTTC.

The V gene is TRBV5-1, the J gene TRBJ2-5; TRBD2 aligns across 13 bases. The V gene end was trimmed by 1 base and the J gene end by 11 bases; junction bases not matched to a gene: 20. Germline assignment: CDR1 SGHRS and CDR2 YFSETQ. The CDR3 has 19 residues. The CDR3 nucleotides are TGCGCCAGCAGCTTGTGGCCTCAGGTTCGGACTAGCGGGAGTGGAGAGCAGTACTTC. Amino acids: CASSLWPQVRTSGSGEQYF.

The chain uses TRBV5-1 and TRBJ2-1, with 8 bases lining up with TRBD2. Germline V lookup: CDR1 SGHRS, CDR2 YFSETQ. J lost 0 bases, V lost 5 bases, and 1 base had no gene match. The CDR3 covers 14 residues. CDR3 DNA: TGCGCCAGCAGAAGCGGGAGCTCCTACAATGAGCAGTTCTTC. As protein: CASRSGSSYNEQFF.

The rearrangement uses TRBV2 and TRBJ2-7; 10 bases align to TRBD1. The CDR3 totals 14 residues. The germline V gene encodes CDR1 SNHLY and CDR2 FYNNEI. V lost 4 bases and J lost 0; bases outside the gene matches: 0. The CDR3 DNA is TGTGCCAGCAGTGGGACAGGGGGCTCCTACGAGCAGTACTTC. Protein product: CASSGTGGSYEQYF.

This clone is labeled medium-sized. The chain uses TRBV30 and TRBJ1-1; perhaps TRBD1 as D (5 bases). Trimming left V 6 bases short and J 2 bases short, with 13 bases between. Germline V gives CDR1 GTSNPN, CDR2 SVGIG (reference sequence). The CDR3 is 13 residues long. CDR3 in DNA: TGTGCCTGCGACGTGACAGTTAACACTGAAGCTTTCTTT. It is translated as CACDVTVNTEAFF.

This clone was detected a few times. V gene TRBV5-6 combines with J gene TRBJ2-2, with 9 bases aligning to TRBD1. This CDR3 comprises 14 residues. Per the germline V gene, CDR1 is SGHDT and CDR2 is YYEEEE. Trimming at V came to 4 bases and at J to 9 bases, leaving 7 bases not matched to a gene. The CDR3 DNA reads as TGTGCCAGCAGCGACGGGACAGGGCCTCGGGAGCTGTTTTTT. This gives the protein CASSDGTGPRELFF.

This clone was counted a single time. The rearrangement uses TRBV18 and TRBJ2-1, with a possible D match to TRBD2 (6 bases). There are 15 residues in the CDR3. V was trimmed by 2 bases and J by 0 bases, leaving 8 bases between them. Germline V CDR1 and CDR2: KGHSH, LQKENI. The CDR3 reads CASSPAAGSYNEQFF. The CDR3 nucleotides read TGTGCCAGCTCACCAGCAGCGGGCTCCTACAATGAGCAGTTCTTC.

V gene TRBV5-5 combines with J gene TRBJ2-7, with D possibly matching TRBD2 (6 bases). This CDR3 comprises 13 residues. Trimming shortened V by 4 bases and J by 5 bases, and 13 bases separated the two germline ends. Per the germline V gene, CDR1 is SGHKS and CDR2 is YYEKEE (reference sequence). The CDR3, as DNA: TGTGCCAGCAGCCTGGAGGGGTCGGACGAGCAGTACTTC. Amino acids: CASSLEGSDEQYF.

CDR3 protein: CASSFLPSRAGYTF. The DNA of the CDR3 is TGTGCCAGCAGTTTCCTCCCGTCGAGGGCTGGCTACACCTTC. The chain uses TRBV27 and TRBJ1-2; D gene unclear. V lost 3 bases to trimming and J lost 7 bases, with 15 bases between them. The CDR3 totals 14 residues. Germline V CDR1 and CDR2: MNHEY, SMNVEV (reference sequence).

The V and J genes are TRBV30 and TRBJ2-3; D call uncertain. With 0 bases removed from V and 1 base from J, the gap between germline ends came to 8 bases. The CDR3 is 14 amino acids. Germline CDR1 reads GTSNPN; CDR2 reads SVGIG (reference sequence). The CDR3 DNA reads TGTGCCTGGAGTGTAGCATTGGGCACAGATACGCAGTATTTT. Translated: CAWSVALGTDTQYF. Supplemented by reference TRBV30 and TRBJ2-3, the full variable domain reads SQTIHQWPATLVQPVGSPLSLECTVEGTSNPNLYWYRQAAGRGLQLLFYSVGIGQISSEVPQNLSASRPQDRQFILSSKKLLLSDSGFYLCAWSVALGTDTQYFGPGTRLTVL.